This section outlines one TCR beta chain sequence together with its context. Its antigen is still unknown. The sample is drawn from a study of shared clonotypes between healthy human individuals. Study details: The study used three CD4 naive, three CD4 memory, two CD8 naive and one CD8 memory plate per donor.

V was clipped by 8 bases and J by 3 bases; unmatched bases: 3. The length of the CDR3 is 15 residues. The germline V gene has CDR1 MNHNS and CDR2 SASEGT. Study outcomes and limitations: Shared clonotypes: roughly 5% naive CD4, around 4% naive CD8, over 2% memory CD4, over 0.3% memory CD8. Rarefaction showed that sequencing of sorted subsets was incomplete (despite large depth).

As processed by the authors: ImmunoSEQ junction-only sequences lacked quality scores, so their filtering differed. The data were produced by immunoSEQ multiplex PCR, yet TCRdb's version contains in-frame clones alone and is incomplete. The DNA was the basis for D and trimming; V, J and clone size are from that table. In the table there are about 2 million clones, about 95% of which are singletons. CD8 cells classed as naive were CD45RO-negative and positively selected for CCR7, excluding terminally differentiated effector memory CD45RA+ cells. This chain links TRBV6-1 with TRBJ2-2; 13 bases agree with TRBD2. The sequence was collected from a man aged 18 to 29 in good health. Specimen: naive CD8+ T cells sorted from blood. CDR3 bases: TGTGCCAGCGGACTAGCGGGAGCATACACCGGGGAGCTGTTTTTT. This codes for CASGLAGAYTGELFF.